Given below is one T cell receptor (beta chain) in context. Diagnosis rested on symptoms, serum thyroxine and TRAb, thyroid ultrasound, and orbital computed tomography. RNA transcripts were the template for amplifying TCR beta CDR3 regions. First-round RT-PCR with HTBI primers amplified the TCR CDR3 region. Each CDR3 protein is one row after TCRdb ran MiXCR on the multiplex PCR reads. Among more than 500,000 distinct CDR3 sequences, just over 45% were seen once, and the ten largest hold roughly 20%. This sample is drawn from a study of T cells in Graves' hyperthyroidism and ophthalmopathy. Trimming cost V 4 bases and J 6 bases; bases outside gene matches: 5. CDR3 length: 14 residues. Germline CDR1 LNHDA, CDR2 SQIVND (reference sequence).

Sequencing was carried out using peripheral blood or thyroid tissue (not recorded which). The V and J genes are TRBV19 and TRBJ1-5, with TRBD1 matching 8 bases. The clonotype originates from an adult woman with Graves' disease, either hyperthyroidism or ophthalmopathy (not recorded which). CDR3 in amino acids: CASSTNQGAQPQHF. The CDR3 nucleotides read TGTGCCAGTAGTACCAACCAGGGGGCTCAGCCCCAGCATTTT.